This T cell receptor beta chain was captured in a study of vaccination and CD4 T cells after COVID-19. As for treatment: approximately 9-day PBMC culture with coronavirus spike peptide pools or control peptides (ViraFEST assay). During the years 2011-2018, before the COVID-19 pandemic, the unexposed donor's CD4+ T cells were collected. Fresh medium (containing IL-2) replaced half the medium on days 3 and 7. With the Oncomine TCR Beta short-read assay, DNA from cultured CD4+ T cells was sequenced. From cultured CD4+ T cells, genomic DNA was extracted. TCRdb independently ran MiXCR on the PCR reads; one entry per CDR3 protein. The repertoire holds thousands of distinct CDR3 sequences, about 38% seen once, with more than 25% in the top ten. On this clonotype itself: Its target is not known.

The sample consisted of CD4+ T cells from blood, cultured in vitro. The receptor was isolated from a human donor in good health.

For the CDR3, the DNA is TGCAGTGCTAGAGACCGGACAGGGGACGAAAAACTGTTTTTT. As protein: CSARDRTGDEKLFF. The J gene is TRBJ1-4, the V gene TRBV20-1; 9 nucleotides align to TRBD1. Germline CDR1 is DFQATT and CDR2 is SNEGSKA (reference sequence). There are 14 residues in the CDR3. J lost 8 bases, V lost 0 bases, and 4 bases had no gene match.